This TCR beta chain was captured in a study of patients and donors after allogeneic stem cell transplantation (dated by TCRdb to the early 2020s). The library was built by means of RT-PCR. TCRdb records NextSeq 550 as the sequencer. In-frame beta chains were kept once TCRdb had trimmed the public reads at Q25 with fastp and called clones with MiXCR. Under each unique CDR3 protein, matching rows form one entry showing the most common genes and DNA. Recorded for this sample are fewer than 500,000 distinct CDR3 sequences; roughly 17% of them occurred a single time. Clones ranked in the top ten supply about 7% of the sample. This clonotype showed up just a few times. What antigen it recognizes has not been identified. Per-nucleotide qualities are absent, and no much larger clonotype sits a single base away. The trim is 2 bases for V and 4 bases for J, with a gap of 8 bases between the germline ends. CDR3 length: 13 amino acids, cysteine to phenylalanine. Here the CDR3 DNA is all that survives: 39 bases in frame from base 1. Reading the germline V gene (reference sequence) gives CDR1 SEHNR and CDR2 FQNEAQ.

The source of this sequence is a human donor who was either an allogeneic HSCT recipient or a stem cell or donor lymphocyte infusion donor (not recorded which). It is not recorded whose cells these are; they may come from a transplant donor. The rearranged segments are TRBV7-9 and TRBJ1-1, with no D gene named confidently. The sequencing input was blood, either unsorted or a sorted T cell fraction (not recorded which). CDR3 sequence: CASSLIRITEAFF. The sequence in DNA is TGTGCCAGCAGCTTAATTAGAATCACTGAAGCTTTCTTT.